These 7 T cell receptor beta chains were sequenced from one sample in a study of shared clonotypes between healthy human individuals. Method: immunoSEQ multiplex PCR; TCRdb's copy keeps in-frame clones and lacks some. This sample has over a million clones, with approximately 97% found just once. Sequencing was performed on naive CD4+ T cells sorted from blood. Subset meaning: CD45RA+ positively selected. These TCRs come from a man aged 25-45 years in good health.

The chain uses TRBV11-3 and TRBJ1-1; D remains unclear. Germline assignment: CDR1 SGHNT and CDR2 YENEEA. V lost 3 bases, J lost 3 bases, and 8 bases lay in between. The CDR3 consists of 13 residues. Written as DNA, the CDR3 is TGTGCCAGCAGCTTTTTCCAGGACACTGAAGCTTTCTTT. Its translation is CASSFFQDTEAFF. Supplemented by reference TRBV11-3 and TRBJ1-1, the full variable domain reads EAGVVQSPRYKIIEKKQPVAFWCNPISGHNTLYWYLQNLGQGPELLIRYENEEAVDDSQLPKDRFSAERLKGVDSTLKIQPAELGDSAVYLCASSFFQDTEAFFGQGTRLTVV.

This chain connects TRBV29-1 to TRBJ2-5; D tentatively reads TRBD1 or TRBD2 (5 bases each). The CDR3 consists of 12 residues. Per the germline V gene, CDR1 is SQVTM and CDR2 is ANQGSEA. V gave up 4 bases and J gave up 5 bases, with 11 bases separating them. CDR3 residues: CSVGEGSETQYF. The CDR3 DNA reads as TGCAGCGTTGGAGAGGGGAGCGAGACCCAGTACTTC.

The CDR3 DNA sequence: TGTGCCAGCAGCTTAGAGGTTGTTAACGAGCAGTACTTC. It is translated as CASSLEVVNEQYF. The chain recombines TRBV7-9 with TRBJ2-7; no clear D gene. V lost 1 base and J 5 bases, leaving 9 bases between the germline ends. The CDR3 runs 13 residues. Germline assignment: CDR1 SEHNR and CDR2 FQNEAQ (reference sequence).

This clone is a singleton in its sample. The V gene is TRBV6-5, the J gene TRBJ2-1, with 12 bases matching TRBD2. The CDR3 has 15 amino acids. Trimming at V came to 5 bases and at J to 6 bases, leaving 5 bases not matched to a gene. Germline V lookup: CDR1 MNHEY, CDR2 SVGAGI. In nucleotides, the CDR3 is TGTGCCAGCAGTACACTAGCGGGAGGCAGCAATGAGCAGTTCTTC. Its translation is CASSTLAGGSNEQFF.

This clone was found once. The J gene is TRBJ2-7, the V gene TRBV14; TRBD2 matches at 7 bases. The CDR3 covers 15 residues. V dropped 2 bases and J dropped 0; count of bases not matched to a gene: 4. Germline V gives CDR1 SGHDN, CDR2 FVKESK. The CDR3 DNA follows: TGTGCCAGCAGCCAAATTGGCGGGAGCTCCTACGAGCAGTACTTC. Its translation is CASSQIGGSSYEQYF.

This sequence joins TRBV18 and TRBJ2-1; tentative D call: TRBD1 (6 bases). Trimming took off 3 bases at V and 5 bases at J, with 14 bases between the two ends. CDR3 length: 15 amino acids. From germline, CDR1 is KGHSH and CDR2 LQKENI. The CDR3 region is CASSPPGTPNNEQFF. The CDR3 DNA reads TGTGCCAGCTCACCGCCCGGGACACCTAACAATGAGCAGTTCTTC.

V gene TRBV7-3 combines with J gene TRBJ2-7, with TRBD2 matching over 7 bases. CDR1 is SGHTA, CDR2 FQGTGA, per germline. The junction had 9 bases not matched to a gene; V was cut back by 5 bases and J by 2 bases. This CDR3 is 15 amino acids long. DNA of the CDR3: TGTGCCAGCAGCCCCAGAGCGGGGACGACCTACGAGCAGTACTTC. Its translation: CASSPRAGTTYEQYF.